This T cell receptor (beta chain) was recorded in a study of T cell changes during pregnancy in multiple sclerosis. CDR1 and CDR2 from the germline V gene are LNHNV and YYDKDF (reference sequence). The CDR3 sequence is 16 residues long. The V gene end was trimmed by 8 bases and the J gene end by 2 bases; junction bases not matched to a gene: 13. Only in-frame clones appear in the TCRdb table, and some are missing; sequencing was by immunoSEQ multiplex PCR. There are fewer than 60,000 clones in the sample; approximately 90% occur only once, and 1% to 1.5% lies in the top ten. J is TRBJ2-3 and V is TRBV15; 7 bases match TRBD1. The specimen comprised peripheral blood, sampled in the second trimester of pregnancy. The origin of this receptor is a female donor with multiple sclerosis, enrolled in a pregnancy study. The CDR3 loop is CATSHYPGQSTDTQYF. For the CDR3, the DNA is TGTGCCACCTCTCACTATCCGGGACAGTCCACAGATACGCAGTATTTT.